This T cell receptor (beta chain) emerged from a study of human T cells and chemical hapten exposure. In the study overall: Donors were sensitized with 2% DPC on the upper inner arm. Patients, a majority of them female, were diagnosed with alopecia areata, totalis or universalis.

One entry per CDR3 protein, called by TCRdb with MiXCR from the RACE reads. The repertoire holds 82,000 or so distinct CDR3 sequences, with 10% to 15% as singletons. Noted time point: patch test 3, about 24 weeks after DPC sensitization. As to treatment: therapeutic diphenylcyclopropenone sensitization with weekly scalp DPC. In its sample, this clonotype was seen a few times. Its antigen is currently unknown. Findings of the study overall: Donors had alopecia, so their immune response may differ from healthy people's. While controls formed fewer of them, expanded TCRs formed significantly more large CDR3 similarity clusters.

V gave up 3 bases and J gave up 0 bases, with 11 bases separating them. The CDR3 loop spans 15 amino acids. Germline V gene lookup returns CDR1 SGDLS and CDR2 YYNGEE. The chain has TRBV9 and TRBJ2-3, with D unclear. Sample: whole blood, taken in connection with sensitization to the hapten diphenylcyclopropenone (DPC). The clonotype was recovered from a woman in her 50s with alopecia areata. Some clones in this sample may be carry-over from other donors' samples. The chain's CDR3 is CASSEIPTSTDTQYF. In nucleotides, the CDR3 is TGTGCCAGCAGCGAGATCCCCACTAGCACAGATACGCAGTATTTT.